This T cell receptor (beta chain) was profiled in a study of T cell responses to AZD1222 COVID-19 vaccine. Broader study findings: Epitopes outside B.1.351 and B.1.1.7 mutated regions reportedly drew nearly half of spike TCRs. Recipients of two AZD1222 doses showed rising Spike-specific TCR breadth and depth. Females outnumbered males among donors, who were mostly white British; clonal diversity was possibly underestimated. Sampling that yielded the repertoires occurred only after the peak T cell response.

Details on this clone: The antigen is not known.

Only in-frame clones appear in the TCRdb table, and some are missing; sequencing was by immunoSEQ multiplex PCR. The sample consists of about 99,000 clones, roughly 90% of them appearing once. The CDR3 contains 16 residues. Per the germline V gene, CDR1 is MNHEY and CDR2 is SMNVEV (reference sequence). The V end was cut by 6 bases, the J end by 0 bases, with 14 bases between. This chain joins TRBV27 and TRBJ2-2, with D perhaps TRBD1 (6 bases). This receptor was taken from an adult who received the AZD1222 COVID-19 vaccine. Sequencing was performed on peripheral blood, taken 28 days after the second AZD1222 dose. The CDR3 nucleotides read TGTGCCAGCAGCAAGCGACAGGATTCGAACACCGGGGAGCTGTTTTTT. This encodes CASSKRQDSNTGELFF.